This T cell receptor (beta chain) stems from a study of T cells after yellow fever vaccination. Study results and caveats: Clonotypes found in both CD4 and CD8 compartments made up a small share. Most clones from primary vaccination were detected again post-booster (roughly 95% CD4, roughly 90% CD8).

The study made its TCR cDNA through 5'RACE template switching. That step introduced a universal primer site along with UMIs. TCRdb fed the 5' RACE reads into MiXCR, producing one record per CDR3 protein. The sample includes approximately 170,000 distinct CDR3 sequences, approximately 10% of them seen just once. A note on this clonotype: Its antigen remains unidentified.

This clonotype originated in a young man who received the YFV17D yellow fever vaccine. The sample in question was CD8+ T cells sorted from PBMCs, obtained 15 days after the yellow fever booster vaccination.

CDR3 amino acids: CASSSPDRQGQPQHF. The DNA for the CDR3 is TGTGCCAGCAGCTCCCCCGACCGACAGGGTCAGCCCCAGCATTTT. This sequence joins TRBV7-9 and TRBJ1-5; 7 positions agree with TRBD1. The CDR3 covers 15 residues. Germline V lookup: CDR1 SEHNR, CDR2 FQNEAQ (reference sequence). V dropped 4 bases and J dropped 6; count of bases not matched to a gene: 9.